This is a list of T cell receptor beta chains from one sample in a study of OX40 agonist ivuxolimab in advanced cancers. Clones were read by immunoSEQ multiplex PCR, and TCRdb kept only the in-frame ones, dropping some. The repertoire holds some 80,000 clones, with 80% to 90% as singletons. Sequencing used CD4+ or CD8+ T cells sorted from blood, obtained in a trial of the OX40 agonist ivuxolimab. These receptors were taken from an adult with an advanced solid tumor such as melanoma, head and neck, liver or kidney cancer. The CDR3 runs from the conserved cysteine through the conserved F or W. The order of the fields is clone size, J gene, D gene, V gene, CDR3 protein, CDR3 DNA. D genes are given only for firm matches. A row's size may be missing; if present it is once, few, many or a size class.

clone_size: .
j_call: TRBJ2-7
d_call: TRBD1
v_call: TRBV6-5
cdr3_aa: CATTRDRDYEQYF
cdr3_nt: TGTGCCACCACCCGGGACAGGGACTACGAGCAGTACTTC

clone_size: .
j_call: TRBJ1-1
d_call: .
v_call: TRBV19
cdr3_aa: CASSISRDTEAFF
cdr3_nt: TGTGCCAGTAGTATATCCAGAGACACTGAAGCTTTCTTT

clone_size: few
j_call: TRBJ2-5
d_call: TRBD2
v_call: TRBV11-2
cdr3_aa: CASRITTSGETQYF
cdr3_nt: TGTGCCAGCAGGATTACAACTAGCGGGGAGACCCAGTACTTC

clone_size: .
j_call: TRBJ2-5
d_call: .
v_call: TRBV15
cdr3_aa: CATSSYVIQQETQYF
cdr3_nt: TGTGCCACCAGCAGTTACGTAATCCAACAAGAGACCCAGTACTTC

clone_size: few
j_call: TRBJ1-2
d_call: .
v_call: TRBV20-1
cdr3_aa: CSAIRGNGYTF
cdr3_nt: TGCAGTGCTATTCGAGGGAACGGCTACACCTTC

clone_size: once
j_call: TRBJ1-5
d_call: .
v_call: TRBV6-1
cdr3_aa: CASVGSGQSVHF
cdr3_nt: TGTGCCAGCGTGGGCTCAGGGCAGTCGGTCCATTTT

clone_size: few
j_call: TRBJ1-4
d_call: TRBD1
v_call: TRBV5-1
cdr3_aa: CASSFEDRVEEKLFF
cdr3_nt: TGCGCCAGCAGCTTCGAGGACAGGGTCGAAGAAAAACTGTTTTTT

clone_size: .
j_call: TRBJ1-1
d_call: TRBD1
v_call: TRBV5-4
cdr3_aa: CASSQNRGRNTEAFF
cdr3_nt: TGTGCCAGCAGCCAGAACAGGGGGCGAAACACTGAAGCTTTCTTT

clone_size: .
j_call: TRBJ1-2
d_call: .
v_call: TRBV30
cdr3_aa: CAWIAGTLTNGYTF
cdr3_nt: TGTGCCTGGATCGCGGGGACTCTAACTAATGGCTACACCTTC

clone_size: .
j_call: TRBJ2-3
d_call: .
v_call: TRBV4-3
cdr3_aa: CASSQGSQLYTDTQYF
cdr3_nt: TGCGCCAGCAGCCAAGGAAGCCAGCTTTACACAGATACGCAGTATTTT

clone_size: .
j_call: TRBJ2-7
d_call: TRBD1
v_call: TRBV6-1
cdr3_aa: CASSEFLTGGYEQYF
cdr3_nt: TGTGCCAGCAGTGAATTCCTAACAGGGGGCTACGAGCAGTACTTC